The sequence of this T cell receptor (beta chain) was determined in a study of cytomegalovirus exposure and HLA in healthy donors. PCR employed 60 Vbeta and 13 Jbeta primers. Generated by immunoSEQ multiplex PCR, the TCRdb table keeps only in-frame clones and is missing some. Of fewer than 150,000 clones listed, approximately 85% were seen once; the top ten hold under 7%. Note on this clone: The antigen remains unidentified.

Study observations and caveats: Among TCR beta chains, those listed as cytomegalovirus-associated numbered some 170.

This TCR was recovered from a woman aged 25 to 39 in good health and CMV-seropositive. Sequenced material: PBMCs.

Written as DNA, the CDR3 is TGTGCCAGCAGTTTACAGGGGCGGCCGCAGTACTTC. This encodes CASSLQGRPQYF. The chain joins TRBV27 to TRBJ2-7, with a tentative D call TRBD1 (6 bases). This CDR3 has 12 residues. The germline gives CDR1 MNHEY, CDR2 SMNVEV (reference sequence). Trimming removed 2 bases at V and 9 bases at J, with 11 bases between.